This T cell receptor (beta chain) was sequenced in a study of T cell responses to AZD1222 COVID-19 vaccine. The data were produced by immunoSEQ multiplex PCR, yet TCRdb's version contains in-frame clones alone and is incomplete. The sample includes about 100,000 clones, about 89% of them seen just once. The clonotype originates from an adult who received the MenACWY meningococcal vaccine as a control. The starting material was peripheral blood, obtained 28 days after the second dose of the MenACWY control vaccine.

Here the CDR3 reads CASSPPRQVMNTEAFF. The CDR3 DNA sequence: TGTGCCAGCTCACCACCTCGCCAAGTCATGAACACTGAAGCTTTCTTT. This chain uses TRBV18 with TRBJ1-1; D not certain. The CDR3 covers 16 residues. Per the germline V gene, CDR1 is KGHSH and CDR2 is LQKENI. The V end was cut by 0 bases, the J end by 0 bases, with 11 bases between. Together with reference TRBV18 and TRBJ1-1, the CDR3 gives the full variable domain: NAGVMQNPRHLVRRRGQEARLRCSPMKGHSHVYWYRQLPEEGLKFMVYLQKENIIDESGMPKERFSAEFPKEGPSILRIQQVVRGDSAAYFCASSPPRQVMNTEAFFGQGTRLTVV.